The T cell receptor beta chain described here comes from a study of T cells expressing NK-cell markers. Each CDR3 protein gets one entry in TCRdb, which reprocessed the 5' RACE reads and gives no DNA. The sample yields roughly 350,000 distinct CDR3 sequences, of which the top ten take up roughly 5.5%. CDR1 is SGHRS, CDR2 YFSETQ, per germline. CDR3 size: 15 residues. This chain joins TRBV5-1 and TRBJ2-2; TCRdb selects TRBD1, and the lack of DNA leaves this call unchecked. Material: blood T cells: a sorted CD56 or NKG2C T cell subset, CD4+ or CD8+ T cells, or bulk PBMC T cells (not recorded which). The clonotype originates from a man aged 18 to 70 in good health. This chain's CDR3 is CASSSGTYYTGELFF.